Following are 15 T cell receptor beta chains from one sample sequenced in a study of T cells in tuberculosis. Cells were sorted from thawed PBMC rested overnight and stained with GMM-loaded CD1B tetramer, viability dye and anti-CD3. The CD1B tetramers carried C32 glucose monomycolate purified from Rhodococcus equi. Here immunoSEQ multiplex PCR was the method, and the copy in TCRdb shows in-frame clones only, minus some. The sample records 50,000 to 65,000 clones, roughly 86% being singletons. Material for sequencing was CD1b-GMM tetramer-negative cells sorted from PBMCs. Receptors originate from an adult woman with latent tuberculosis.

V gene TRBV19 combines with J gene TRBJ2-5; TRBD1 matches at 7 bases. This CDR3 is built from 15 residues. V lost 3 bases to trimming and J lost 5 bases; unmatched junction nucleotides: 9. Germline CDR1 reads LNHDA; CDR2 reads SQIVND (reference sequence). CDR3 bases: TGTGCCAGTAGTATCCTAATGACAGGGAAGGAGACCCAGTACTTC. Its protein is CASSILMTGKETQYF. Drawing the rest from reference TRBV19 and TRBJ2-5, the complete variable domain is DGGITQSPKYLFRKEGQNVTLSCEQNLNHDAMYWYRQDPGQGLRLIYYSQIVNDFQKGDIAEGYSVSREKKESFPLTVTSAQKNPTAFYLCASSILMTGKETQYFGPGTRLLVL.

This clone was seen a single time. CDR3 bases: TGTGCCAGCAGCCCAAAACGGGACAGGGCCTTGGAGCAGTACTTC. It translates to CASSPKRDRALEQYF. This chain uses TRBV7-2 with TRBJ2-7; 9 nucleotides align to TRBD1. Trimming at V came to 5 bases and at J to 7 bases, leaving 12 bases not matched to a gene. This CDR3 is built from 15 residues. Germline values: CDR1 SGHTA, CDR2 FQGNSA.

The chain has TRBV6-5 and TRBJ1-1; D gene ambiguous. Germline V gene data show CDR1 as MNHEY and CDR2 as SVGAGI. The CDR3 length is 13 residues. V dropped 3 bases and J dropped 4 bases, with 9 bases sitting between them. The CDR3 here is CASSYRPGTEAFF. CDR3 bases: TGTGCCAGCAGTTATCGGCCAGGCACTGAAGCTTTCTTT.

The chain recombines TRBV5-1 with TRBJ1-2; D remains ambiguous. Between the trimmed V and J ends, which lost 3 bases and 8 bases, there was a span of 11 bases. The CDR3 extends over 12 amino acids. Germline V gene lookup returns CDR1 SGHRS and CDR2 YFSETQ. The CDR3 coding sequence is TGCGCCAGCAGCTCTGCCAACACCGGCTACACCTTC. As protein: CASSSANTGYTF.

CDR3 nucleotide sequence: TGTGCCAGCAGCATGAATGGCAGGGGGAGCAATCAGCCCCAGCATTTT. It is translated as CASSMNGRGSNQPQHF. J is TRBJ1-5 and V is TRBV5-6; TRBD1 agrees at 7 bases. The germline V gene has CDR1 SGHDT and CDR2 YYEEEE. This CDR3 is built from 16 residues. V lost 4 bases, J lost 1 base, and 8 bases stayed unmatched.

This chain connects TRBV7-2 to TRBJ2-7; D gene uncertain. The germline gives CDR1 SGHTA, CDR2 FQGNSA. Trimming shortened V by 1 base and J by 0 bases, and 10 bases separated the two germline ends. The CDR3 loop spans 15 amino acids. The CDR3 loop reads CASSLVPESSYEQYF. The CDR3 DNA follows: TGTGCCAGCAGCTTAGTACCCGAGAGCTCCTACGAGCAGTACTTC.

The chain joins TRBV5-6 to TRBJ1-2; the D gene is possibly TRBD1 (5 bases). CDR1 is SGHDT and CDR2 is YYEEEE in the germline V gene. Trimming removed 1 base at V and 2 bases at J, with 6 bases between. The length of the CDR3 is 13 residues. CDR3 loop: CASSLSGNYGYTF. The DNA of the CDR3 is TGTGCCAGCAGCTTGTCAGGGAACTATGGCTACACCTTC.

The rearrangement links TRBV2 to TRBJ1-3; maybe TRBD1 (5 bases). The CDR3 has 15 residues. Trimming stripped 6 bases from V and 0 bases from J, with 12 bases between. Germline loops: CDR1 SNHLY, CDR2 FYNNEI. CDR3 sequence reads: CASRVLDISGNTIYF. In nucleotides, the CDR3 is TGTGCCAGCAGAGTCCTGGACATCTCTGGAAACACCATATATTTT.

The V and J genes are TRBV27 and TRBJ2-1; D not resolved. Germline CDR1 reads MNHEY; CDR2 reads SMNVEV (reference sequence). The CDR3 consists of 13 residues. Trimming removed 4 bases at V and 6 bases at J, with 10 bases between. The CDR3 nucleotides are TGTGCCAGCAGTTCCCGTGCGGTCAATGAGCAGTTCTTC. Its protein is CASSSRAVNEQFF.

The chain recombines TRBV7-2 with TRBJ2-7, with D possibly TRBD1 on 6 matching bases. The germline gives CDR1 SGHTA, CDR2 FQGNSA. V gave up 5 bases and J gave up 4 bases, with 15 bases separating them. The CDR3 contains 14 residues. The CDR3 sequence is CASSLRQEVYEQYF. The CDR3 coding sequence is TGTGCCAGCAGCCTAAGACAGGAGGTGTACGAGCAGTACTTC.

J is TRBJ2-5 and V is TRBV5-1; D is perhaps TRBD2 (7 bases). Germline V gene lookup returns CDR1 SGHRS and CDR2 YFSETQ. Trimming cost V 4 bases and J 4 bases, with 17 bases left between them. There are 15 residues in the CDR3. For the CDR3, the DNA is TGCGCCAGCAGCGTTGGGCGGGGGCCCCGAGAGACCCAGTACTTC. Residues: CASSVGRGPRETQYF. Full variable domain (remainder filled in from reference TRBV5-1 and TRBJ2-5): KAGVTQTPRYLIKTRGQQVTLSCSPISGHRSVSWYQQTPGQGLQFLFEYFSETQRNKGNFPGRFSGRQFSNSRSEMNVSTLELGDSALYLCASSVGRGPRETQYFGPGTRLLVL.

CDR3 coding DNA: TGTGCCAGCAGCCAAGATAGGAGAGAAGAGACCCAGTACTTC. Translating gives CASSQDRREETQYF. This chain connects TRBV4-2 to TRBJ2-5; D ambiguous. Per germline, CDR1 LGHNA and CDR2 YNFKEQ. This CDR3 spans 14 amino acids. The ends were cut back, 0 bases at V and 3 bases at J, with 8 bases in the middle.

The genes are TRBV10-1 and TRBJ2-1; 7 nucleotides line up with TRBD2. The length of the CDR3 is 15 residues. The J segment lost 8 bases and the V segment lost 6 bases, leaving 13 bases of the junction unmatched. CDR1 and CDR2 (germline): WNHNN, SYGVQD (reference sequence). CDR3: CASREGGRARDEQFF. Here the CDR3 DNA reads TGCGCCAGCAGGGAAGGTGGGAGGGCCAGGGATGAGCAGTTCTTC.

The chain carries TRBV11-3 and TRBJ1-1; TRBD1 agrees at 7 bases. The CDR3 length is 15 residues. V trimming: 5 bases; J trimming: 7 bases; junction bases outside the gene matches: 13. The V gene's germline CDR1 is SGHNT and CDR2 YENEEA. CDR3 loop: CASSGDSGALIEAFF. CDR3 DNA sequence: TGTGCCAGCAGCGGGGACAGCGGCGCTCTAATTGAAGCTTTCTTT.

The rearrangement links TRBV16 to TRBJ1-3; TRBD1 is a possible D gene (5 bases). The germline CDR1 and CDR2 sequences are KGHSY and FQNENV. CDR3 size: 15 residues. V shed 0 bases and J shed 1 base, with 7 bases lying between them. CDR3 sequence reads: CASSQSAGSGNTIYF. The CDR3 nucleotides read TGTGCCAGCAGCCAATCGGCAGGGTCTGGAAACACCATATATTTT.